The next 17 T cell receptor beta chains were all read from a single sample in a study of blood T cell repertoires in COVID-19. The protocol was immunoSEQ multiplex PCR, while the TCRdb copy is restricted to in-frame clones and leaves out a portion. The sample contains roughly 400,000 clones, roughly 84% of which appear only once. The sequenced sample consisted of PBMCs or T cells enriched from blood (not recorded which). These TCRs come from a woman aged 18-30 years who had been exposed to COVID-19.

This rearrangement joins TRBV19 to TRBJ1-4; D ambiguous. Germline-derived CDR1 and CDR2 are LNHDA and SQIVND (reference sequence). Trimming left V 3 bases short and J 15 bases short, with 11 bases between. The CDR3 consists of 11 residues. CDR3 bases: TGTGCCAGTAGTATCTATAACGAAGTGTTTTTT. Its protein product is CASSIYNEVFF.

V usage is TRBV7-9 and J usage is TRBJ2-3; no clear D gene. The germline V gene has CDR1 SEHNR and CDR2 FQNEAQ (reference sequence). The CDR3 covers 16 residues. Trimming removed 2 bases from V and 2 bases from J, with 14 bases in between. The chain's CDR3 is CASSLIGGTHTDTQYF. Written as DNA, the CDR3 is TGTGCCAGCAGCTTAATCGGCGGAACCCACACAGATACGCAGTATTTT. The entire variable domain, with the rest obtained from reference TRBV7-9 and TRBJ2-3, is as follows: DTGVSQNPRHKITKRGQNVTFRCDPISEHNRLYWYRQTLGQGPEFLTYFQNEAQLEKSRLLSDRFSAERPKGSFSTLEIQRTEQGDSAMYLCASSLIGGTHTDTQYFGPGTRLTVL.

This chain connects TRBV6-4 to TRBJ2-3; 9 bases line up with TRBD2. Germline V gene lookup returns CDR1 MRHNA and CDR2 SNTAGT. The CDR3 has 15 residues. V was pared by 5 bases and J by 2 bases, with 5 bases of the junction left unmatched. This CDR3 reads CASSKGLADTDTQYF. CDR3 nucleotide sequence: TGTGCCAGCAGTAAGGGACTAGCTGACACAGATACGCAGTATTTT.

This clone was picked up a small number of times. The CDR3 loop is CASSLNPTGDSYEQYF. The CDR3 DNA reads as TGTGCCAGCAGCTTGAACCCGACAGGTGACTCCTACGAGCAGTACTTC. This chain uses TRBV7-2 with TRBJ2-7; TRBD1 is a possible D gene (6 bases). CDR1 is SGHTA, CDR2 FQGNSA, per germline. The CDR3 runs to 16 residues. V dropped 3 bases and J dropped 0 bases, with 15 bases sitting between them.

This sequence joins TRBV28 and TRBJ2-1, with TRBD2 as a possible D gene (6 bases). Germline loops: CDR1 MDHEN, CDR2 SYDVKM. The V end was cut by 6 bases, the J end by 0 bases, with 15 bases between. This CDR3 spans 16 amino acids. CDR3 protein: CASRESGWSSYNEQFF. The CDR3 coding sequence is TGTGCCAGCAGAGAGAGCGGGTGGAGCTCCTACAATGAGCAGTTCTTC.

The chain carries TRBV2 and TRBJ1-1; D unclear. Germline V gene sequence: CDR1 SNHLY, CDR2 FYNNEI. CDR3 length equals 14 residues. V dropped 3 bases and J dropped 6 bases, with 14 bases sitting between them. The CDR3 region is CASSERLLIAEAFF. CDR3 sequence (DNA): TGTGCCAGCAGTGAGAGACTCCTGATCGCTGAAGCTTTCTTT.

The rearrangement uses TRBV4-3 and TRBJ2-7; 9 bases are a match to TRBD1. CDR1 LGHNA and CDR2 YSLEER come from the germline V gene. This CDR3 has 16 amino acids. The V and J ends lost 2 bases and 4 bases, in that order; junction bases with no gene match: 9. CDR3 amino acids: CASSQTSDRGLYEQYF. The DNA of the CDR3 is TGCGCCAGCAGCCAAACGAGCGACAGGGGGTTGTACGAGCAGTACTTC.

The chain uses TRBV13 and TRBJ2-7; 8 positions match TRBD1. CDR1 is PRHDT, CDR2 FYEKMQ, per germline (reference sequence). With 6 bases clipped from V and 5 bases from J, the junction kept 12 bases outside the gene matches. The CDR3 is 15 residues long. The CDR3 loop reads CASSFSRGRGHEQYF. In DNA form, the CDR3 reads TGTGCCAGCAGTTTTTCCAGGGGGCGCGGCCACGAGCAGTACTTC.

The genes are TRBV14 and TRBJ2-7; TRBD2 is a possible D gene (6 bases). Looked up from germline, CDR1 is SGHDN and CDR2 is FVKESK. The CDR3 extends over 11 amino acids. V gave up 1 base and J gave up 10 bases, with 8 bases separating them. The CDR3 DNA reads TGTGCCAGCAGCCAAGGGGGACTTCAGTACTTC. Protein: CASSQGGLQYF.

The chain is built from TRBV5-1 and TRBJ1-1; D unclear. Germline CDR1 SGHRS, CDR2 YFSETQ. This CDR3 contains 13 residues. Trimming took off 5 bases at V and 2 bases at J, with 10 bases between the two ends. For the CDR3, the DNA is TGCGCCAGCAGGACAAGGCCAAACACTGAAGCTTTCTTT. It yields the protein CASRTRPNTEAFF.

The V and J genes are TRBV4-3 and TRBJ2-7; 11 bases line up with TRBD1. The CDR3 contains 16 residues. Germline V CDR1 and CDR2: LGHNA, YSLEER. After removal of 0 bases from V and 5 bases from J, the junction contained 6 bases not matched to a gene. CDR3 coding DNA: TGCGCCAGCAGCCAAGATAACGGACAGGGGGCGAACGAGCAGTACTTC. Its protein is CASSQDNGQGANEQYF.

The V gene is TRBV30, the J gene TRBJ2-2; 10 nucleotides agree with TRBD2. The ends lost 0 bases at V and 7 bases at J; junction bases unmatched: 11. Germline V gene lookup returns CDR1 GTSNPN and CDR2 SVGIG (reference sequence). CDR3 size: 17 residues. CDR3 region: CAWSVGAGGLFNGELFF. CDR3 nucleotide sequence: TGTGCCTGGAGTGTAGGAGCGGGGGGGCTTTTTAACGGGGAGCTGTTTTTT.

The V gene is TRBV27, the J gene TRBJ2-3; D is unclear. The CDR3 extends over 13 amino acids. V lost 6 bases to trimming and J lost 1 base, with 8 bases between them. Germline CDR1 and CDR2: MNHEY and SMNVEV (reference sequence). The CDR3 is CASRKHGTDTQYF. The CDR3 DNA follows: TGTGCCAGCAGAAAACACGGCACAGATACGCAGTATTTT.

In DNA, the CDR3 is TGTGCCAGCACCACGGGGGGGCCCCAGTACTTC. Translated, it gives CASTTGGPQYF. The chain employs TRBV12-3 or TRBV12-4 and TRBJ2-7; TRBD2 matches at 8 bases. The J segment lost 10 bases and the V segment lost 7 bases, leaving 6 bases of the junction unmatched. The CDR3 length is 11 residues.

The chain carries TRBV12-2 and TRBJ1-1. TRBV12-2 corresponds to a pseudogene. The CDR3 runs 13 residues. CDR3 DNA sequence: TGTGCAAGTCGCTTGAGCATGAACACTGAAGCTTTCTTT. Translated: CASRLSMNTEAFF.

This rearrangement joins TRBV9 to TRBJ1-4, with D maybe TRBD1 (5 bases). This CDR3 is built from 16 residues. The ends were cut back, 0 bases at V and 5 bases at J, with 14 bases in the middle. Per germline, CDR1 SGDLS and CDR2 YYNGEE. The chain's CDR3 is CASSVGLGAPNEKLFF. DNA for the CDR3: TGTGCCAGCAGCGTAGGCTTAGGGGCCCCCAATGAAAAACTGTTTTTT. Based on the CDR3 plus reference TRBV9 and TRBJ1-4, the full variable domain is DSGVTQTPKHLITATGQRVTLRCSPRSGDLSVYWYQQSLDQGLQFLIQYYNGEERAKGNILERFSAQQFPDLHSELNLSSLELGDSALYFCASSVGLGAPNEKLFFGSGTQLSVL.

V is TRBV7-9 and J is TRBJ2-7; 7 nucleotides line up with TRBD2. The CDR3 length is 15 residues. The germline V gene has CDR1 SEHNR and CDR2 FQNEAQ (reference sequence). V lost 0 bases to trimming and J lost 4 bases; unmatched junction nucleotides: 6. The CDR3 DNA reads TGTGCCAGCAGCTTAGCTCGGGGGGAACTTTACGAGCAGTACTTC. It translates to CASSLARGELYEQYF.